A single sample gave rise to the 21 T cell receptor beta chains below, sequenced in a study of regulatory T cells in long-lasting Graves disease (dated by TCRdb to the early 2020s). The library was obtained by multiplex PCR. These reads were obtained on an Illumina HiSeq 4000. iRepertoire HTBI primers and Arm-PCR amplification of CDR3 regions were used to construct TCR beta libraries. The public reads were reprocessed in TCRdb via fastp at Q25 and MiXCR, keeping in-frame beta chains. A single entry per CDR3 protein holds the most common genes and DNA from its merged rows. This sample holds under 300,000 distinct CDR3 sequences; 20% to 25% were observed only once. Of the sample, over 11% is held by the ten largest clones. Per the publication, the time point label means: newly diagnosed GD, antithyroid drugs for less than 3 months. RNA was extracted from PBMCs in TRIzol for both TCR sequencing and RNA sequencing.

The sequencing used peripheral blood mononuclear cells (PBMCs), collected at new diagnosis, from a patient treated with antithyroid drugs. The source of these receptors is a female donor with Graves disease.

This clonotype showed up just once. The chain is built from TRBV7-8 and TRBJ2-3, with 8 bases aligning to TRBD2. Trimming at V came to 1 base and at J to 4 bases, leaving 7 bases not matched to a gene. CDR3 size: 16 residues. Germline CDR1 reads SGHVS; CDR2 reads FQNEAQ. This chain's CDR3 is CASSLVSGAIPDTQYF. The CDR3 coding sequence is TGTGCCAGCAGCTTAGTTAGCGGGGCAATCCCAGATACGCAGTATTTT. Full variable domain (missing parts from reference TRBV7-8 and TRBJ2-3): GAGVSQSPRYKVAKRGQDVALRCDPISGHVSLFWYQQALGQGPEFLTYFQNEAQLDKSGLPSDRFFAERPEGSVSTLKIQRTQQEDSAVYLCASSLVSGAIPDTQYFGPGTRLTVL.

This clonotype was detected ten times or more. The V and J genes are TRBV4-3 and TRBJ2-7; 10 positions agree with TRBD2. After removal of 3 bases from V and 3 bases from J, the junction contained 5 bases not matched to a gene. CDR1 is LGHNA, CDR2 YSLEER, per germline. The CDR3 spans 15 residues. CDR3 bases: TGCGCCAGCAGCCAGAAGGCTAGCGGGGGCTACGAGCAGTACTTC. This sequence encodes CASSQKASGGYEQYF.

The chain links TRBV7-3 to TRBJ2-3; TRBD1 agrees at 8 bases. The CDR3 has 15 residues. J lost 2 bases, V lost 6 bases, and 7 bases had no gene match. Germline CDR1 is SGHTA and CDR2 is FQGTGA. CDR3 protein: CASRSGGATTDTQYF. CDR3 bases: TGTGCCAGCAGGTCAGGGGGCGCAACCACAGATACGCAGTATTTT.

Many counts were recorded for this clonotype. The CDR3 DNA follows: TGTGCCAGCAGCTCATCTTTCGTTCGGGGGCCGAACACCGGGGAGCTGTTTTTT. This sequence encodes CASSSSFVRGPNTGELFF. The V call is TRBV11-2, the J call TRBJ2-2; D possibly matches TRBD1 or TRBD2 (6 bases each). V was clipped by 4 bases and J by 0 bases, with 18 bases between them. CDR1 is SGHAT and CDR2 is FQNNGV in the germline V gene. The CDR3 loop spans 18 amino acids.

This clonotype was seen many times. V gene TRBV6-1 combines with J gene TRBJ1-1; D remains ambiguous. The germline V gene has CDR1 MNHNS and CDR2 SASEGT. Between the trimmed V and J ends, which lost 6 bases and 11 bases, there was a span of 22 bases. The CDR3 covers 14 residues. CDR3 nucleotides: TGTGCCAGCAGAAGCCCGTGGGTCACGGAGCAGGCTTTCTTT. Its protein is CASRSPWVTEQAFF.

This clonotype showed up many times. The chain has TRBV12-3 or TRBV12-4 and TRBJ1-2; TRBD1 agrees at 10 bases. J gave up 8 bases and V 4 bases, and 4 bases lay outside the gene matches. This CDR3 is built from 13 residues. The DNA for the CDR3 is TGTGCCAGCAGTTCCCGGGACAGGGGAGGCTACACCTTC. Translating it yields CASSSRDRGGYTF.

This clonotype was detected ten times or more. The V and J genes are TRBV6-1 and TRBJ1-2, with D perhaps matching TRBD1 (5 bases). Trimming took off 0 bases at V and 8 bases at J, with 16 bases between the two ends. The CDR3 covers 15 residues. Germline values: CDR1 MNHNS, CDR2 SASEGT. CDR3 bases: TGTGCCAGCAGTGAAGCGCATGGGGGGGGAGGCGGCTACACCTTC. Amino acid sequence: CASSEAHGGGGGYTF.

The CDR3 sequence: CASSLEQGAEYEQYF. DNA for the CDR3: TGCGCCAGCAGCTTGGAACAGGGGGCAGAGTACGAGCAGTACTTC. The chain is built from TRBV5-1 and TRBJ2-7; 9 bases match TRBD1. The CDR3 is 15 residues long. Trimming cost V 0 bases and J 4 bases; bases outside gene matches: 5. Germline CDR1 is SGHRS and CDR2 is YFSETQ.

The chain joins TRBV4-1 to TRBJ1-5; D call uncertain. The CDR3 has 13 residues. V shed 1 base and J shed 7 bases, with 8 bases lying between them. CDR1 and CDR2 from the germline V gene are MGHRA and YSYEKL. The CDR3 sequence: CASSQALGQPQHF. The CDR3 DNA is TGCGCCAGCAGCCAAGCCTTAGGACAGCCCCAGCATTTT.

This clonotype was counted a few times. The junction does not match germline at one end; this may be a read error. The V gene is TRBV11-2, the J gene TRBJ2-1, with 10 bases fitting TRBD2. The CDR3 length is 18 residues. Germline V gene sequence: CDR1 SGHAT, CDR2 FQNNGV. In DNA, the CDR3 is TGTGCCAGCAGCTTAGAAATTGGGCAGCGGGGGGGCCTCAATGAGCAGCTCTTC. This translates into CASSLEIGQRGGLNEQLF.

This clonotype has a count of ten or more. The gene calls are TRBV20-1 and TRBJ2-2; D is ambiguous. The CDR3 covers 13 residues. The germline V gene encodes CDR1 DFQATT and CDR2 SNEGSKA (reference sequence). The V gene lost 3 bases and the J gene lost 8 bases, with 13 bases spanning the gap. The CDR3 DNA sequence: TGCAGTGCTAGGTCCTTTCCCGGGGGGGAGCTGTTTTTT. It translates to CSARSFPGGELFF.

The rearrangement joins TRBV20-1 to TRBJ2-7, with TRBD1 matching over 9 bases. Germline lookup yields CDR1 DFQATT and CDR2 SNEGSKA (reference sequence). J lost 1 base, V lost 6 bases, and 1 base had no gene match. The CDR3 consists of 12 residues. CDR3 in amino acids: CSADRGSYEQYF. CDR3 DNA: TGCAGTGCAGACAGGGGGTCCTACGAGCAGTACTTC.

The table lists this clonotype with many counts. This rearrangement joins TRBV30 to TRBJ2-2, with D possibly TRBD2 on 6 matching bases. This CDR3 has 12 amino acids. CDR1 GTSNPN and CDR2 SVGIG come from the germline V gene (reference sequence). Trimming removed 1 base from V and 6 bases from J, with 6 bases in between. The CDR3 sequence is CAWSAGAGELFF. Here the CDR3 DNA reads TGTGCCTGGAGTGCGGGAGCCGGGGAGCTGTTTTTT.

This clonotype was found many times. This chain joins TRBV5-1 and TRBJ2-1, with 11 bases fitting TRBD1. The CDR3 has 15 residues. Trimming took 4 bases from V and 4 from J; bases not matched to a gene: 4. CDR1 is SGHRS, CDR2 YFSETQ, per germline. CDR3 sequence reads: CASSQGQGVYNEQFF. The CDR3 DNA follows: TGCGCCAGCAGCCAGGGACAGGGGGTATACAATGAGCAGTTCTTC.

This clonotype has ten or more counts. The chain is built from TRBV3-1 and TRBJ1-2, with a weak D call TRBD1 (6 bases). CDR1 LGHDT and CDR2 YNNKEL come from the germline V gene (reference sequence). CDR3 length: 16 amino acids. Trimming removed 1 base from V and 2 bases from J, with 14 bases in between. The CDR3 sequence is CASSQVGGARNYGYTF. CDR3 sequence (DNA): TGTGCCAGCAGCCAAGTTGGGGGGGCGCGAAACTATGGCTACACCTTC.

This clonotype showed up many times. The V and J genes are TRBV5-6 and TRBJ1-1; D call uncertain. The germline gives CDR1 SGHDT, CDR2 YYEEEE. The CDR3 contains 12 residues. Between the trimmed V and J ends, which lost 2 bases and 8 bases, there was a span of 10 bases. CDR3 residues: CASSFHNGEAFF. CDR3 bases: TGTGCCAGCAGCTTTCACAACGGCGAAGCTTTCTTT.

This clonotype occurred many times. The chain uses TRBV5-5 and TRBJ2-1; perhaps TRBD1 as D (6 bases). The CDR3 runs to 15 residues. Germline V gives CDR1 SGHKS, CDR2 YYEKEE (reference sequence). Deletions cut 2 bases from V and 2 bases from J, with 11 bases between. CDR3 in DNA: TGTGCCAGCAGCTTCACAGGGTTCACCTACAATGAGCAGTTCTTC. It encodes CASSFTGFTYNEQFF.

This clonotype was observed a few times. The junction does not match germline at one end; this may be a read error. The chain links TRBV11-2 to TRBJ2-7; D remains unclear. This CDR3 region has 13 residues. The germline V gene has CDR1 SGHAT and CDR2 FQNNGV. The CDR3 region has the DNA TGCGCCAGCAGCTTATCAGCTAACTACGAGCAGTACTTC. As protein: CASSLSANYEQYF.

This clonotype was counted many times. The rearrangement joins TRBV25-1 to TRBJ2-7; 8 nucleotides agree with TRBD2. V shed 4 bases, J shed 2 bases, and the junction held 4 bases outside the gene matches. The CDR3 totals 14 residues. Germline values: CDR1 MGHDK, CDR2 SYGVNS. CDR3 loop: CASSVTGRAYEQYF. CDR3 nucleotides: TGTGCCAGCAGTGTGACCGGGAGGGCCTACGAGCAGTACTTC.

The table lists this clonotype with a few counts. The rearrangement joins TRBV19 to TRBJ2-7, with 7 bases aligning to TRBD2. The germline V gene has CDR1 LNHDA and CDR2 SQIVND (reference sequence). CDR3 length: 16 amino acids. V trimming: 3 bases; J trimming: 4 bases; junction bases outside the gene matches: 12. CDR3: CASSILGTMHSYEQYF. CDR3 DNA: TGTGCCAGTAGTATCTTAGGGACTATGCATTCTTACGAGCAGTACTTC.

The chain uses TRBV10-3 and TRBJ1-6, with D tentatively TRBD1 (5 bases). V was pared by 8 bases and J by 10 bases, with 12 bases between. The CDR3 contains 12 residues. Germline assignment: CDR1 ENHRY and CDR2 SYGVKD. CDR3 in DNA: TGTGCCATCTCTGGGGGAGGATCACCCCTCCACTTT. Protein product: CAISGGGSPLHF.